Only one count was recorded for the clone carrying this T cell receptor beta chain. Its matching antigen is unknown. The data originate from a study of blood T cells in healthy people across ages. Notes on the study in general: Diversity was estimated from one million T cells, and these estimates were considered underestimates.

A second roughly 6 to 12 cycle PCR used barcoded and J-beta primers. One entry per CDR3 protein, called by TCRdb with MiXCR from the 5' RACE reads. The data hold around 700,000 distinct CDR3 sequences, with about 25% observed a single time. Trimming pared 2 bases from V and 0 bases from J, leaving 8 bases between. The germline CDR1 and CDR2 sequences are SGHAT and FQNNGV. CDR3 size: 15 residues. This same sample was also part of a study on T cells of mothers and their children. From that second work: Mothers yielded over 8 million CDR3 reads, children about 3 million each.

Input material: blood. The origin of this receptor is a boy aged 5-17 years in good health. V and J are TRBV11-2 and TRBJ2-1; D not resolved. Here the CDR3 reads CASSLKSISYNEQFF. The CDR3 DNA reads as TGTGCCAGCAGCTTAAAATCTATCTCCTACAATGAGCAGTTCTTC.